These 25 T cell receptor beta chains were all obtained from the same sample, sequenced in a study of blood T cell repertoires in COVID-19. Measured with immunoSEQ multiplex PCR; TCRdb has only the in-frame clones, and not every one. The sample shows hundreds of thousands of clones, around 80% of them seen only once. The specimen was peripheral blood. These receptor sequences come from a woman over 75 with active or convalescent COVID-19.

The rearrangement joins TRBV5-4 to TRBJ2-5, with 8 nucleotides matching TRBD2. CDR3 length: 12 residues. Germline CDR1 reads SGHNT; CDR2 reads YYREEE (reference sequence). The junction had 0 bases not matched to a gene; V was cut back by 2 bases and J by 6 bases. The CDR3 loop reads CASSFSGKTQYF. The CDR3 DNA sequence: TGTGCCAGCAGCTTTAGCGGGAAGACCCAGTACTTC.

The CDR3 loop reads CASSPARNEQYF. CDR3 DNA: TGTGCCAGCAGCCCCGCCAGGAACGAGCAGTACTTC. The rearrangement joins TRBV7-2 to TRBJ2-7; no firm D call. The CDR3 covers 12 residues. Germline CDR1 is SGHTA and CDR2 is FQGNSA. Trimming stripped 5 bases from V and 5 bases from J, with 10 bases between. Full variable domain (missing parts from reference TRBV7-2 and TRBJ2-7): GAGVSQSPSNKVTEKGKDVELRCDPISGHTALYWYRQSLGQGLEFLIYFQGNSAPDKSGLPSDRFSAERTGGSVSTLTIQRTQQEDSAVYLCASSPARNEQYFGPGTRLTVT.

V gene TRBV28 combines with J gene TRBJ2-2, with 10 bases lining up with TRBD2. The CDR3 loop spans 18 amino acids. CDR1 MDHEN and CDR2 SYDVKM come from the germline V gene. With 2 bases clipped from V and 5 bases from J, the junction kept 11 bases outside the gene matches. Here the CDR3 reads CASSLRRDSGGTTGELFF. The CDR3 DNA reads as TGTGCCAGCAGTTTAAGGAGAGATAGCGGGGGGACGACCGGGGAGCTGTTTTTT.

The genes are TRBV18 and TRBJ2-1; D remains ambiguous. V shed 2 bases and J shed 0 bases, with 14 bases lying between them. The V gene's germline CDR1 is KGHSH and CDR2 LQKENI. The CDR3 spans 17 residues. CDR3 in DNA: TGTGCCAGCTCACCAGCGAAGCTTACCCACTCCTACAATGAGCAGTTCTTC. Its translation: CASSPAKLTHSYNEQFF.

This clone was counted a single time. The genes are TRBV19 and TRBJ2-1; 7 nucleotides agree with TRBD2. CDR3 length equals 14 residues. Germline trimming cut 6 bases from V and 4 bases from J; bases unmatched to any gene: 6. Germline CDR1 LNHDA, CDR2 SQIVND (reference sequence). The DNA for the CDR3 is TGTGCCAGTAGCACGACGGGGGGATACAATGAGCAGTTCTTC. Amino acid sequence: CASSTTGGYNEQFF. Supplemented by reference TRBV19 and TRBJ2-1, the full variable domain reads DGGITQSPKYLFRKEGQNVTLSCEQNLNHDAMYWYRQDPGQGLRLIYYSQIVNDFQKGDIAEGYSVSREKKESFPLTVTSAQKNPTAFYLCASSTTGGYNEQFFGPGTRLTVL.

This chain uses TRBV6-2 or TRBV6-3 with TRBJ2-7, with D uncertain. The germline V and J ends were trimmed by 2 bases and 3 bases, with 5 bases remaining between them. Germline loops: CDR1 MNHEY, CDR2 SVGEGT. This CDR3 is built from 12 residues. The DNA for the CDR3 is TGTGCCAGCAGTTACCCTAACTACGAGCAGTACTTC. Its protein product is CASSYPNYEQYF.

The rearrangement joins TRBV5-1 to TRBJ1-2, with no clear D. Deletions cut 0 bases from V and 6 bases from J, with 6 bases between. Germline lookup yields CDR1 SGHRS and CDR2 YFSETQ. The CDR3 runs to 12 residues. This CDR3 reads CASSLGGNGYTF. DNA for the CDR3: TGCGCCAGCAGCTTGGGAGGGAATGGCTACACCTTC. The complete variable domain, with remaining parts taken from reference TRBV5-1 and TRBJ1-2, reads KAGVTQTPRYLIKTRGQQVTLSCSPISGHRSVSWYQQTPGQGLQFLFEYFSETQRNKGNFPGRFSGRQFSNSRSEMNVSTLELGDSALYLCASSLGGNGYTFGSGTRLTVV.

The rearrangement links TRBV5-4 to TRBJ1-1; TRBD1 aligns across 7 bases. The CDR3 contains 14 residues. Germline V gene sequence: CDR1 SGHNT, CDR2 YYREEE (reference sequence). Trimming cost V 1 base and J 5 bases; bases outside gene matches: 5. The CDR3 DNA reads TGTGCCAGCAGCTTGAAAGGGGGCGGTACTGAAGCTTTCTTT. Translating it yields CASSLKGGGTEAFF.

The chain combines TRBV30 with TRBJ2-1; D not resolved. The CDR3 is 15 amino acids. From germline, CDR1 is GTSNPN and CDR2 SVGIG (reference sequence). The V gene lost 4 bases and the J gene lost 2 bases, with 15 bases spanning the gap. CDR3 loop: CAWTPPGSAYNEQFF. The DNA of the CDR3 is TGTGCCTGGACGCCACCAGGTTCGGCCTACAATGAGCAGTTCTTC.

The rearrangement links TRBV3-1 (or the pseudogene TRBV3-2) to TRBJ1-2, with TRBD1 matching 8 bases. The germline gives CDR1 LGHDT, CDR2 YNNKEL (reference sequence). With 4 bases clipped from V and 10 bases from J, the junction kept 11 bases outside the gene matches. This CDR3 has 14 residues. DNA for the CDR3: TGTGCCAGCAGCCTCTATCCTCAGGGACAGGACTACACCTTC. Its protein is CASSLYPQGQDYTF.

The V and J genes are TRBV28 and TRBJ2-5; D gene uncertain. The CDR3 is 13 amino acids. The V end was cut by 6 bases, the J end by 4 bases, with 12 bases between. Germline V CDR1 and CDR2: MDHEN, SYDVKM. Here the CDR3 DNA reads TGTGCCAGCAGCCCGCGGTCCACAGAGACCCAGTACTTC. It yields the protein CASSPRSTETQYF.

This clone was seen only a few times. V gene TRBV5-1 combines with J gene TRBJ2-7, with 15 bases fitting TRBD2. The V gene's germline CDR1 is SGHRS and CDR2 YFSETQ. Unmatched junction bases numbered 8, after V lost 1 base and J lost 6 bases. The CDR3 totals 17 residues. CDR3 in DNA: TGCGCCAGCAGCTTGTCGGGACTAGCGGGGGGCCTCGGCGAGCAGTACTTC. It yields the protein CASSLSGLAGGLGEQYF.

The CDR3, as DNA: TGTGCCAGCAAGAGGGGAGGAGAGACCCAGTACTTC. Amino acid sequence: CASKRGGETQYF. This chain uses TRBV2 with TRBJ2-5; possibly TRBD2 for D (6 bases). V lost 7 bases to trimming and J lost 4 bases, with 10 bases between them. Germline assignment: CDR1 SNHLY and CDR2 FYNNEI. The CDR3 contains 12 residues.

The chain joins TRBV19 to TRBJ1-1, with 8 bases identical to TRBD1. Germline V gene lookup returns CDR1 LNHDA and CDR2 SQIVND (reference sequence). The ends lost 6 bases at V and 1 base at J; junction bases unmatched: 7. The CDR3 spans 15 residues. In DNA, the CDR3 is TGTGCCAGTAGAAGGACAGGGTCGGGGAACACTGAAGCTTTCTTT. Translating it yields CASRRTGSGNTEAFF.

This clone showed up just a few times. V gene TRBV7-3 combines with J gene TRBJ2-2, with 11 bases fitting TRBD2. V shed 2 bases, J shed 4 bases, and the junction held 6 bases outside the gene matches. Looked up from germline, CDR1 is SGHTA and CDR2 is FQGTGA. This CDR3 has 17 residues. CDR3 region: CASSLYPSGRSTGELFF. The DNA of the CDR3 is TGTGCCAGCAGCTTATACCCTAGCGGGAGGTCCACCGGGGAGCTGTTTTTT.

The chain has TRBV5-1 and TRBJ2-2, with TRBD2 matching 8 bases. The CDR3 is 16 residues long. Germline assignment: CDR1 SGHRS and CDR2 YFSETQ. The ends lost 5 bases at V and 6 bases at J; junction bases unmatched: 12. CDR3 amino acids: CASRWGLEVFPGELFF. CDR3 sequence (DNA): TGCGCCAGCAGGTGGGGACTAGAAGTTTTCCCCGGGGAGCTGTTTTTT.

The CDR3 DNA sequence: TGTGCCACCAGCAGAGTTAACAGGGACCCCGGGGAGCTGTTTTTT. Translation: CATSRVNRDPGELFF. The chain carries TRBV15 and TRBJ2-2, with a weak D call TRBD1 (6 bases). The CDR3 is 15 residues long. Germline V gene sequence: CDR1 LNHNV, CDR2 YYDKDF (reference sequence). Trimming cost V 1 base and J 6 bases, with 12 bases left between them.

This rearrangement joins TRBV24-1 to TRBJ2-1; D is ambiguous. Germline V gene sequence: CDR1 KGHDR, CDR2 SFDVKD. This CDR3 region has 16 residues. The V end was cut by 0 bases, the J end by 0 bases, with 8 bases between. Written as DNA, the CDR3 is TGTGCCACCAGTGATTTGCTCGTTATCTCCTACAATGAGCAGTTCTTC. It codes for CATSDLLVISYNEQFF.

The gene calls are TRBV7-9 and TRBJ1-2; D remains unclear. This CDR3 has 14 amino acids. The V end lost 1 base, the J end lost 4 bases, and 10 bases lay between the germline ends. Germline CDR1 is SEHNR and CDR2 is FQNEAQ (reference sequence). The CDR3 nucleotides read TGTGCCAGCAGCTTAGTGGGCCTTCGCTATGGCTACACCTTC. Translated: CASSLVGLRYGYTF.

The gene calls are TRBV28 and TRBJ1-3; 9 bases fit TRBD1. Germline assignment: CDR1 MDHEN and CDR2 SYDVKM. This CDR3 contains 12 residues. Trimming at V came to 6 bases and at J to 10 bases, leaving 4 bases not matched to a gene. The CDR3 sequence is CASRGGTGTIYF. DNA for the CDR3: TGTGCCAGCAGGGGTGGGACAGGGACCATATATTTT.

This clone was found many times. The V gene is TRBV7-2, the J gene TRBJ1-3; 8 bases are shared with TRBD1. The CDR3 is 16 residues long. Trimming removed 3 bases from V and 2 bases from J; junction bases left unmatched: 6. From germline, CDR1 is SGHTA and CDR2 FQGNSA. The CDR3 nucleotides read TGTGCCAGCAGCTTCTATTTGGGACAGGCTGGAAACACCATATATTTT. This encodes CASSFYLGQAGNTIYF.

J is TRBJ2-1 and V is TRBV2; 7 nucleotides line up with TRBD1. This CDR3 region has 14 residues. Germline V gene data show CDR1 as SNHLY and CDR2 as FYNNEI. Losses at the gene ends were 8 bases for V and 7 bases for J; bases not matched to a gene: 11. CDR3 sequence: CASDPRTGGNEQFF. The CDR3 DNA sequence: TGTGCCAGCGACCCACGGACAGGCGGTAATGAGCAGTTCTTC.

The gene calls are TRBV3-1 (or the pseudogene TRBV3-2) and TRBJ2-2; TRBD1 agrees at 10 bases. J gave up 6 bases and V 4 bases, and 5 bases lay outside the gene matches. The CDR3 loop spans 15 amino acids. Germline loops: CDR1 LGHDT, CDR2 YNNKEL (reference sequence). The CDR3 is CASSPTGGFSGELFF. The CDR3 DNA reads TGTGCCAGCAGCCCGACAGGGGGCTTCTCCGGGGAGCTGTTTTTT.

The chain couples TRBV5-6 to TRBJ1-2; the D is unclear. In germline, CDR1 is SGHDT, CDR2 YYEEEE. Trimming took 0 bases from V and 8 from J, leaving 17 bases between them. The CDR3 spans 15 residues. The chain's CDR3 is CASSLGSGIGGGYTF. CDR3 nucleotides: TGTGCCAGCAGCTTGGGTTCCGGTATAGGCGGGGGCTACACCTTC.

The chain links TRBV5-4 to TRBJ2-2; D gene uncertain. The CDR3 is 16 amino acids. CDR1 is SGHNT, CDR2 YYREEE, per germline (reference sequence). Trimming took off 3 bases at V and 2 bases at J, with 14 bases between the two ends. The CDR3 nucleotides read TGTGCCAGCAGCTCCATTACAGTTCTAAACACCGGGGAGCTGTTTTTT. This translates into CASSSITVLNTGELFF.